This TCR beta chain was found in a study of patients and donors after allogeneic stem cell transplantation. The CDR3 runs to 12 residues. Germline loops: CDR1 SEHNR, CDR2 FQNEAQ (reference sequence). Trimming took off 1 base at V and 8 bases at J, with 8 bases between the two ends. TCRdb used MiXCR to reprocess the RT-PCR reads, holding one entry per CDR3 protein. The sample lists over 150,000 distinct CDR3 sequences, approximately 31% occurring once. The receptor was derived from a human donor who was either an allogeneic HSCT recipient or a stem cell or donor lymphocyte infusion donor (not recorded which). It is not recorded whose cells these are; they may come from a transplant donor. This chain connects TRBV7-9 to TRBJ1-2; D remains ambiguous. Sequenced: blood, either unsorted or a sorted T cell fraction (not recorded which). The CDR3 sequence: CASSLGPAGYTF. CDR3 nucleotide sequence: TGTGCCAGCAGCTTAGGCCCTGCGGGCTACACCTTC.